What follows describes a single TCR beta chain. No antigen is known for it. Its ends do not fully match the called genes, so a read error is possible. The primer mix had 60 Vbeta and 13 Jbeta primers. Sequenced by immunoSEQ multiplex PCR; TCRdb stores in-frame clones only, minus some. The sample has fewer than 200,000 clones, approximately 79% seen once. Germline V lookup: CDR1 WSHSY, CDR2 SAAADI. CDR3 length: 12 amino acids. The data stem from a study of cytomegalovirus exposure and HLA in healthy donors. Study-wide points: A prior analysis recorded that most TCR beta V segments were productive about 87% or about 30% of the time.

This sequence was found in a woman in her forties or fifties in good health and CMV-seropositive. Sample: PBMCs. The V gene is TRBV10-2, the J gene TRBJ2-7, with a possible D match to TRBD1 (5 bases). This chain's CDR3 is CASSESRGADDF. The CDR3 coding sequence is TGCGCCAGCAGTGAGTCGCGTGGGGCGGATGACTTC.